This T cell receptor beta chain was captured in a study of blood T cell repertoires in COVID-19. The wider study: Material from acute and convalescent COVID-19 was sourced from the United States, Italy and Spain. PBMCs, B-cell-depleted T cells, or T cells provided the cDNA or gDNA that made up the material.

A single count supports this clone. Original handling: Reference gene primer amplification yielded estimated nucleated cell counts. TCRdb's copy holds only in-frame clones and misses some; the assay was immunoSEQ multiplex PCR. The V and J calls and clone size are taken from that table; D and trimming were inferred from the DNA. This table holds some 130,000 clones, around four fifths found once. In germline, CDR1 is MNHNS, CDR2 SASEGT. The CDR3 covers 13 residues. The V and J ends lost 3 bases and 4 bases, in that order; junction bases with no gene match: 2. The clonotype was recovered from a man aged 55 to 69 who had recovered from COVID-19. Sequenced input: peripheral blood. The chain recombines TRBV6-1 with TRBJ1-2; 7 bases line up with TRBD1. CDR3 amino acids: CASSDGTVYGYTF. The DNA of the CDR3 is TGTGCCAGCAGTGATGGGACAGTCTATGGCTACACCTTC.